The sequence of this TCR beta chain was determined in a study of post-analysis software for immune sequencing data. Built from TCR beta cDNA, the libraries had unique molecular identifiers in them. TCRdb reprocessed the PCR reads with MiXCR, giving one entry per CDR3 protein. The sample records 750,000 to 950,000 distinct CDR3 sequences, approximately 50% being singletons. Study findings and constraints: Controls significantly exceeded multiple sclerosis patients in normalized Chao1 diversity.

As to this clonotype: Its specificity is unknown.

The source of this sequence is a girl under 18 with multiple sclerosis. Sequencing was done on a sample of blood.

The CDR3 loop is CASSTTGGLLKQYF. The CDR3 DNA is TGTGCCAGCAGCACGACGGGGGGGTTGTTGAAGCAGTACTTC. This chain uses TRBV27 with TRBJ2-7; 8 bases line up with TRBD2. The CDR3 runs to 14 residues. Losses at the gene ends were 6 bases for V and 8 bases for J; bases not matched to a gene: 12. The germline V gene encodes CDR1 MNHEY and CDR2 SMNVEV (reference sequence).